A single sample is the source of the 14 T cell receptor beta chains below, sequenced in a study of T-cell reconstitution after alpha-beta-depleted transplantation in children. Unique molecular identifiers were incorporated during preparation of the TCRbeta library. TCRdb used MiXCR to reprocess the PCR reads, holding one entry per CDR3 protein. The sample records 300,000 to 400,000 distinct CDR3 sequences, roughly 15% being singletons. The source material was PBMCs, mostly from graft donor cells, sampled 360 days after TCRalphabeta/CD19-depleted stem cell transplant. The receptors were sampled from a male patient under 10 years old who had a stem cell transplant for acute lymphoblastic leukemia, so the T cells may come from the graft donor.

This clonotype was seen only a few times. V and J are TRBV7-8 and TRBJ2-7, with TRBD2 identical over 8 bases. The junction had 7 bases not matched to a gene; V was cut back by 5 bases and J by 1 base. The germline gives CDR1 SGHVS, CDR2 FQNEAQ. CDR3 length: 15 amino acids. The CDR3 loop is CASSREGVPSYEQYF. In DNA, the CDR3 is TGTGCCAGCAGCCGGGAGGGGGTACCTTCCTACGAGCAGTACTTC.

The chain has TRBV12-3 or TRBV12-4 and TRBJ2-5; TRBD2 aligns across 7 bases. This CDR3 contains 16 residues. Unmatched junction bases numbered 11, after V lost 5 bases and J lost 2 bases. CDR3 DNA sequence: TGTGCCAGCAGTGCGGGGGAGACATGGGGGCAAGAGACCCAGTACTTC. It codes for CASSAGETWGQETQYF.

J is TRBJ2-7 and V is TRBV7-2; a possible D gene is TRBD2 (6 bases). The germline V gene has CDR1 SGHTA and CDR2 FQGNSA. The CDR3 length is 17 residues. V was trimmed by 5 bases and J by 4 bases, leaving 24 bases between them. The CDR3 reads CASSPLRMGRRVYEQYF. The CDR3 nucleotides read TGTGCCAGCAGCCCCCTCCGGATGGGGAGGAGAGTATACGAGCAGTACTTC.

V is TRBV20-1 and J is TRBJ2-3, with a possible D match to TRBD2 (6 bases). The length of the CDR3 is 13 residues. V lost 6 bases and J lost 1, with 11 bases in between. The germline V gene encodes CDR1 DFQATT and CDR2 SNEGSKA (reference sequence). DNA of the CDR3: TGCAGTGCCAACGTAGCGGGCACAGATACGCAGTATTTT. Amino acids: CSANVAGTDTQYF.

The chain joins TRBV13 to TRBJ2-5, with 8 bases identical to TRBD1. CDR3 size: 18 residues. Germline V gene lookup returns CDR1 PRHDT and CDR2 FYEKMQ (reference sequence). The J segment lost 2 bases and the V segment lost 5 bases, leaving 16 bases of the junction unmatched. The CDR3 spells CASSQLLGTGGGQETQYF. The CDR3 DNA sequence: TGTGCCAGCAGCCAACTACTTGGGACAGGAGGGGGTCAAGAGACCCAGTACTTC.

The chain is built from TRBV4-3 and TRBJ1-2, with D possibly being TRBD1 (5 bases). CDR1 is LGHNA, CDR2 YSLEER, per germline. Trimming cost V 0 bases and J 8 bases, with 19 bases left between them. The CDR3 is made up of 16 amino acids. Here the CDR3 reads CASSQDRWGTAVGYTF. CDR3 in DNA: TGCGCCAGCAGCCAAGATAGGTGGGGGACGGCGGTGGGCTACACCTTC.

This chain connects TRBV27 to TRBJ2-7; D gene uncertain. Germline CDR1 reads MNHEY; CDR2 reads SMNVEV (reference sequence). The V end lost 4 bases, the J end lost 0 bases, and 13 bases lay between the germline ends. CDR3 size: 15 residues. CDR3 amino acids: CASSSYQPNSYEQYF. The CDR3 DNA reads as TGTGCCAGCAGTTCCTACCAGCCCAACTCCTACGAGCAGTACTTC.

This clonotype was found a few times. This chain uses TRBV15 with TRBJ2-3; D may match TRBD1 or TRBD2 (5 bases each). CDR1 LNHNV and CDR2 YYDKDF come from the germline V gene (reference sequence). V was clipped by 5 bases and J by 0 bases, with 15 bases between them. CDR3 length: 16 amino acids. Here the CDR3 reads CATSLHRRDSTDTQYF. CDR3 bases: TGTGCCACCAGCCTACACAGAAGGGACAGCACAGATACGCAGTATTTT.

CDR3 sequence reads: CASTSRRADTQYF. The CDR3 DNA reads TGTGCCAGCACTTCCCGCCGGGCGGATACGCAGTATTTT. V gene TRBV7-2 combines with J gene TRBJ2-3; D is unresolved. V was cut by 7 bases and J by 6 bases, with 14 bases left in between. The length of the CDR3 is 13 residues. Germline-derived CDR1 and CDR2 are SGHTA and FQGNSA.

This chain connects TRBV10-3 to TRBJ2-5; 11 positions agree with TRBD1. The junction had 10 bases not matched to a gene; V was cut back by 6 bases and J by 4 bases. The CDR3 loop spans 16 amino acids. Per germline, CDR1 ENHRY and CDR2 SYGVKD. This CDR3 reads CAISWGGQGVLETQYF. As DNA, the CDR3 is TGTGCCATCAGCTGGGGGGGACAGGGGGTCCTAGAGACCCAGTACTTC.

This clonotype turned up a few times. This rearrangement joins TRBV4-1 to TRBJ2-7; D uncertain. The CDR3 has 12 residues. From germline, CDR1 is MGHRA and CDR2 YSYEKL. Trimming took 3 bases from V and 5 from J, leaving 8 bases between them. The DNA of the CDR3 is TGCGCCAGCAGCCATATGGGCCACGAGCAGTACTTC. This translates into CASSHMGHEQYF.

This clonotype came up many times. The chain is built from TRBV20-1 and TRBJ2-7; unclear D gene. Deletions cut 5 bases from V and 5 bases from J, with 19 bases between. The V gene's germline CDR1 is DFQATT and CDR2 SNEGSKA (reference sequence). This CDR3 is 14 amino acids long. CDR3 DNA: TGCAGTGCTGGGCCCACCGTGACATTGAACGAGCAGTACTTC. It encodes CSAGPTVTLNEQYF.

The V call is TRBV20-1, the J call TRBJ2-5; D not certain. Germline lookup yields CDR1 DFQATT and CDR2 SNEGSKA (reference sequence). V was pared by 6 bases and J by 3 bases, with 11 bases between. The length of the CDR3 is 12 residues. In nucleotides, the CDR3 is TGCAGTGCCAATATCGAAGAAGAGACCCAGTACTTC. Amino acids: CSANIEEETQYF.

The gene calls are TRBV2 and TRBJ2-1; D ambiguous. Trimming shortened V by 8 bases and J by 3 bases, and 5 bases separated the two germline ends. CDR3 length: 11 amino acids. Germline lookup yields CDR1 SNHLY and CDR2 FYNNEI. In DNA, the CDR3 is TGTGCCAGCCCGAACTACAATGAGCAGTTCTTC. It translates to CASPNYNEQFF.